This T cell receptor (beta chain) was captured by sequencing in a study of blood T cell repertoires in COVID-19. Study summary: There were acute and convalescent COVID-19 samples, and they came from the United States, Italy and Spain. T cells, B-cell-depleted T cells, or PBMCs provided the cDNA or gDNA that served as material.

The CDR3 spans 15 residues. From germline, CDR1 is MNHEY and CDR2 SVGAGI. Trimming stripped 6 bases from V and 4 bases from J, with 15 bases between. Produced via immunoSEQ multiplex PCR; TCRdb's table is partial and in-frame only. The table has 200,000 to 250,000 clones, around 80% seen once. This chain joins TRBV6-5 and TRBJ2-2; no clear D gene. This sequence was found in a middle-aged woman with acute or convalescent COVID-19. What was sequenced was peripheral blood. Here the CDR3 reads CASRRQPDSTGELFF. CDR3 DNA: TGTGCCAGCAGGAGGCAGCCGGATTCCACCGGGGAGCTGTTTTTT.